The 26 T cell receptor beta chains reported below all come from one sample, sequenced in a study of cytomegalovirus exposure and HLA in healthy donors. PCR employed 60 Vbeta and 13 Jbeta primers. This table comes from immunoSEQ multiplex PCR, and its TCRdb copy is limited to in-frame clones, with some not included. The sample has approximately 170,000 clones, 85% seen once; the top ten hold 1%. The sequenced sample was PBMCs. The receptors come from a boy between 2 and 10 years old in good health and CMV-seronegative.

CDR3 in DNA: TGCGCCAGCAGCTCCCCTATAACCCAAGAGACCCAGTACTTC. Its protein product is CASSSPITQETQYF. The rearrangement uses TRBV5-1 and TRBJ2-5; D call uncertain. This CDR3 region has 14 residues. Germline loops: CDR1 SGHRS, CDR2 YFSETQ. Trimming shortened V by 3 bases and J by 1 base, and 10 bases separated the two germline ends.

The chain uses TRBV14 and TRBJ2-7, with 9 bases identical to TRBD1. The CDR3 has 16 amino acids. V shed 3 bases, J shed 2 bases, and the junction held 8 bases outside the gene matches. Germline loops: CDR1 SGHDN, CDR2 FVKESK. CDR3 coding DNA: TGTGCCAGCAGCCAGCAGGACAGGGGCTTCGCCTACGAGCAGTACTTC. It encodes CASSQQDRGFAYEQYF.

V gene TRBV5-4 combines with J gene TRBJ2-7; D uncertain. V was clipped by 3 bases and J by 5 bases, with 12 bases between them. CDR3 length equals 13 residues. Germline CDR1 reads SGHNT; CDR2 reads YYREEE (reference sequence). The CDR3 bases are TGTGCCAGCAGCTCGTTACTCCATGACGAGCAGTACTTC. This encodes CASSSLLHDEQYF.

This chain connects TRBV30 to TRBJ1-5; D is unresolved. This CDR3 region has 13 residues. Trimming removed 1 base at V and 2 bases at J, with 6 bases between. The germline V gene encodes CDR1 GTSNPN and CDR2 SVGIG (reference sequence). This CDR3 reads CAWSASGNQPQHF. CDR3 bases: TGTGCCTGGAGTGCCAGCGGCAATCAGCCCCAGCATTTT.

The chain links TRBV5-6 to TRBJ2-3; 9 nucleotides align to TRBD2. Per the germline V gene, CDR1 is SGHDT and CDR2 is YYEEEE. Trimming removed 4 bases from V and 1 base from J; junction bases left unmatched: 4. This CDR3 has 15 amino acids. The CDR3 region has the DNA TGTGCCAGCAGCCAAGCGGGGGGACGCACAGATACGCAGTATTTT. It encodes CASSQAGGRTDTQYF.

In DNA, the CDR3 is TGTGCCACCAGCACGGACATCCGAACTGGAAACACCATATATTTT. This translates into CATSTDIRTGNTIYF. The chain employs TRBV15 and TRBJ1-3, with D possibly being TRBD1 (5 bases). Germline CDR1 is LNHNV and CDR2 is YYDKDF (reference sequence). CDR3 length: 15 residues. Trimming took off 4 bases at V and 2 bases at J, with 12 bases between the two ends.

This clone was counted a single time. This CDR3 is CASSQTGYSDTQYF. Written as DNA, the CDR3 is TGCGCCAGCAGCCAGACAGGGTATTCAGATACGCAGTATTTT. This sequence joins TRBV5-1 and TRBJ2-3, with TRBD1 identical over 7 bases. Germline CDR1 and CDR2: SGHRS and YFSETQ. This CDR3 has 14 amino acids. With V trimmed by 4 bases and J by 4 bases, 6 bases remained unmatched. Full variable domain (remainder filled in from reference TRBV5-1 and TRBJ2-3): KAGVTQTPRYLIKTRGQQVTLSCSPISGHRSVSWYQQTPGQGLQFLFEYFSETQRNKGNFPGRFSGRQFSNSRSEMNVSTLELGDSALYLCASSQTGYSDTQYFGPGTRLTVL.

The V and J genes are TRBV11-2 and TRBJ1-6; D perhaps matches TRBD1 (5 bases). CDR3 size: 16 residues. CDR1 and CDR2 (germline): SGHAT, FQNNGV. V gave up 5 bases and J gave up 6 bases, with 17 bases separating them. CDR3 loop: CASSALNRGTNSPLHF. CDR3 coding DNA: TGTGCCAGCAGCGCTCTTAACCGGGGGACTAATTCACCCCTCCACTTT.

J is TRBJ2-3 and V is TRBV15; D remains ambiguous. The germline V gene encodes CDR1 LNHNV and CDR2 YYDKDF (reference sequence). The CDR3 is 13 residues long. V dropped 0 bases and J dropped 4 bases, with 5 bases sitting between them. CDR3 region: CATSRDVSDTQYF. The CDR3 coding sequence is TGTGCCACCAGCAGAGATGTCTCAGATACGCAGTATTTT.

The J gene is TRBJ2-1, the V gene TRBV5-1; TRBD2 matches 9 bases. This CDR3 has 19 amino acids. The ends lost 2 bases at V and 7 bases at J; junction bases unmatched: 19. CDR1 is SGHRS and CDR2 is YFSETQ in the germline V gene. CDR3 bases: TGCGCCAGCAGCTTACAGGGCACGCTGGGCGGGAGGGCCAAAAATGAGCAGTTCTTC. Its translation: CASSLQGTLGGRAKNEQFF.

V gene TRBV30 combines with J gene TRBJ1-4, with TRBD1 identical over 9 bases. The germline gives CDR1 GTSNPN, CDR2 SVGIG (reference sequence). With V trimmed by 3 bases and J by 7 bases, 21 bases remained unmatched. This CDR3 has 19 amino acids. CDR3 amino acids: CAWSEQLWGTGKLSEKLFF. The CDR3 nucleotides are TGTGCCTGGAGCGAACAATTATGGGGGACAGGGAAATTGAGTGAAAAACTGTTTTTT.

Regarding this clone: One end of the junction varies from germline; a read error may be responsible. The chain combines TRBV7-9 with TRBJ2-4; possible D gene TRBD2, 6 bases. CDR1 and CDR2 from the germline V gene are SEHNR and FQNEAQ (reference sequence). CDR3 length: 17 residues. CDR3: CSSSFGRGDLAKNIQYF. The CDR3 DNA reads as TGTTCCAGCAGCTTCGGCCGCGGGGATTTAGCCAAAAACATTCAGTACTTC.

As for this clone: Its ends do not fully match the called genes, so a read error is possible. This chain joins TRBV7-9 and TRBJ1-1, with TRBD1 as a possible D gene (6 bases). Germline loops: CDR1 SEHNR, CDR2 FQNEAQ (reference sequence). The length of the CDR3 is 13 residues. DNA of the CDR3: TGTTCCAGCCGGGGGGCGGGGAACACTGAAGCTTTCTTT. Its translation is CSSRGAGNTEAFF.

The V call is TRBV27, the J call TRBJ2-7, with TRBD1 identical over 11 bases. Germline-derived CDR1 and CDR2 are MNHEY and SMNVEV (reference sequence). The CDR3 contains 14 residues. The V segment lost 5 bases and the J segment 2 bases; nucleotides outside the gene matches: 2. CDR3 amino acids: CASSMGQGAYEQYF. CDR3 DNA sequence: TGTGCCAGCAGTATGGGACAGGGGGCCTACGAGCAGTACTTC.

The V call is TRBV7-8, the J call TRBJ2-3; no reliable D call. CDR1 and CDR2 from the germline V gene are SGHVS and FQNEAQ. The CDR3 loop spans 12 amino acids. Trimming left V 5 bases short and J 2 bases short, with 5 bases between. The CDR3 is CASSRLTDTQYF. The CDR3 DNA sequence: TGTGCCAGCAGCCGTCTCACAGATACGCAGTATTTT.

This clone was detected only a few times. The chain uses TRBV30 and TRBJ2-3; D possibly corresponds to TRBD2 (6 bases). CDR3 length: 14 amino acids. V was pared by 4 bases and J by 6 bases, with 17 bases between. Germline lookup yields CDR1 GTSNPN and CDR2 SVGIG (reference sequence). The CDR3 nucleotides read TGTGCCTGGATCAACGGAGCGGGCTGGGATACGCAGTATTTT. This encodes CAWINGAGWDTQYF.

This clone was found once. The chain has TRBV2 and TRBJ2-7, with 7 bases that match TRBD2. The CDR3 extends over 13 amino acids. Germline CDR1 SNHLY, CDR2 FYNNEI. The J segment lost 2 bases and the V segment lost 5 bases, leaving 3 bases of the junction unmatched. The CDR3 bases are TGTGCCAGCAGTAGCGGGGTAACCTACGAGCAGTACTTC. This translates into CASSSGVTYEQYF.

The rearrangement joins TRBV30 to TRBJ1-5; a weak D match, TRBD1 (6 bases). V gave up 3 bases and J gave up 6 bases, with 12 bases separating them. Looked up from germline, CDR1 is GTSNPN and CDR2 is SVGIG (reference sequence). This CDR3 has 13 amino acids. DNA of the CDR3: TGTGCCTGGAGCCGACAGGTCAGTCAGCCCCAGCATTTT. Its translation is CAWSRQVSQPQHF.

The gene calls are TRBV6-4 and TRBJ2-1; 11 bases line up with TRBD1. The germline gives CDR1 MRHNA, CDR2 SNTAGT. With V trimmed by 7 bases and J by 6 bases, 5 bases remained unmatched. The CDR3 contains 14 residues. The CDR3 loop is CASKRDRGSNEQFF. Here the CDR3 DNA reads TGTGCCAGCAAACGGGACAGGGGGTCCAATGAGCAGTTCTTC.

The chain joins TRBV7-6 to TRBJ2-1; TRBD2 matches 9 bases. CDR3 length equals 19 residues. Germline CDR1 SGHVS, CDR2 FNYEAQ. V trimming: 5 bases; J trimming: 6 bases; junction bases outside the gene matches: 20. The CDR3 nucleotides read TGTGCCAGCAGCCTCTCCATGGATAGCGGGAGAAGAGGAGGCAATGAGCAGTTCTTC. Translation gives CASSLSMDSGRRGGNEQFF.

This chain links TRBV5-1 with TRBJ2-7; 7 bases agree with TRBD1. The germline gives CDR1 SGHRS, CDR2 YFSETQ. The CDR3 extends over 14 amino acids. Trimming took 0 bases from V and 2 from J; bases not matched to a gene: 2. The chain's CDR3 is CASSLEGATYEQYF. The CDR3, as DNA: TGCGCCAGCAGCTTGGAGGGGGCTACCTACGAGCAGTACTTC.

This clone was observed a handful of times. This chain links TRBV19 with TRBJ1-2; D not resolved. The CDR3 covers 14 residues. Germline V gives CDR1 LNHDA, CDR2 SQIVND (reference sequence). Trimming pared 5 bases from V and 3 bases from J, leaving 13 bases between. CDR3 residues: CASSLSHVYYGYTF. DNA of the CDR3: TGTGCCAGTAGTTTATCACATGTTTACTATGGCTACACCTTC.

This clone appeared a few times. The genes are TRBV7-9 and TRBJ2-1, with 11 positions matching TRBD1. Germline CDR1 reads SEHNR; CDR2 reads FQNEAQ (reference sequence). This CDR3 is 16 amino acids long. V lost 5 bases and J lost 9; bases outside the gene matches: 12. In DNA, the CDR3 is TGTGCCAGCAGCGGGGGGGCGGACAGGGGGCCCGGTGAGCAGTTCTTC. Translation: CASSGGADRGPGEQFF.

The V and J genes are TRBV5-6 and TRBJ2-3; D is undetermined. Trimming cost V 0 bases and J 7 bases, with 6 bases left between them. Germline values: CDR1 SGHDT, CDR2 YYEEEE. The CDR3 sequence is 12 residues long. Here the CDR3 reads CASSLAKNTQYF. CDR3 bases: TGTGCCAGCAGCTTGGCCAAAAATACGCAGTATTTT.

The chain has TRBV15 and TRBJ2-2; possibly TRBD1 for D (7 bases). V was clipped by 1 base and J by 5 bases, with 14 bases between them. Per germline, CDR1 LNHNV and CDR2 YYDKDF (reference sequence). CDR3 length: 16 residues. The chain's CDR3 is CATSRGRGQGTGELFF. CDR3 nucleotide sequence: TGTGCCACCAGCAGAGGGAGGGGGCAAGGGACCGGGGAGCTGTTTTTT.

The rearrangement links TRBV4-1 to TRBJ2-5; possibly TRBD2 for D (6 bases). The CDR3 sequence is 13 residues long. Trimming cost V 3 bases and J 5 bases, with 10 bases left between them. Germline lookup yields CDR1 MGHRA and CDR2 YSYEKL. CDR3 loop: CASSQWGRETQYF. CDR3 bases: TGCGCCAGCAGCCAGTGGGGGAGGGAGACCCAGTACTTC.